Given below is one TCR beta chain in context. Its cognate antigen has yet to be identified. Per-base quality was not reported, and no clone a single base away is much larger than it. Libraries came from the immunoSEQ multiplex PCR assay. TCRdb obtained this table from immuneACCESS and retained in-frame rearrangements with V and J assigned. These tables miss some clones; where compared with another copy, unresolved V genes account for less than half of the shortfall, and the remainder is unexplained. This sample comprises about 29,000 clones, roughly 86% of them detected only once. The top ten hold approximately 1% of the sample. For TCR Vbeta sequencing, memory CD4+ T cells were sorted ex vivo from the peripheral blood of narcolepsy patients and healthy controls. The record originates from a study of T cells in narcolepsy (dated by TCRdb to 2017 to 2018). For context, the study as a whole: Patients with narcolepsy type 1 or type 2 (NT1, NT2) were enrolled in the study together with healthy control donors. To look for autoreactive T cells in narcolepsy patients that target self-antigens of hypocretin neurons (hypocretin, TRIB2), the study used TCR Vbeta sequencing to follow clonotypes in blood and CSF. Overall study outcomes, separate from this receptor: No sequences matching autoreactive T cell clones were present in some of the blood memory CD4+ repertoires from patients and controls. Patients and controls had similar numbers of sequenced blood memory CD4+ clonotypes, with averages of about 39,494 in patients and over 30,000 in controls. HCRT-specific and TRIB2-specific autoreactive clonotypes were highlighted in plots that compared CD4+ T cell clonotypes in CSF versus blood from the same patient. According to the report, autoreactive clonotypes were detected serially in the blood of the same patients and of different patients, but not in healthy controls.

V is reduced by 5 bases and J by 11 bases, leaving a spacing of 10 bases between them. The CDR3 starts with the cysteine, ends with the phenylalanine, and has 11 residues. The kept DNA is CDR3 alone, 33 bases in frame from the first base. In the germline V gene, CDR1 corresponds to MNHNS and CDR2 to SASEGT. The chain links TRBV6-1 with TRBJ1-3; the D gene identity is not certain. The sample was memory (CD45RA-) CD4+ T cells from blood. The cell subset or site label on this specimen signifies: memory T cells sorted ex vivo from peripheral blood. The origin of this receptor is a human donor in good health. The nucleotides read TGTGCCAGCAGTTACGGTCGGTCCATATATTTT. Translated, this gives CASSYGRSIYF.